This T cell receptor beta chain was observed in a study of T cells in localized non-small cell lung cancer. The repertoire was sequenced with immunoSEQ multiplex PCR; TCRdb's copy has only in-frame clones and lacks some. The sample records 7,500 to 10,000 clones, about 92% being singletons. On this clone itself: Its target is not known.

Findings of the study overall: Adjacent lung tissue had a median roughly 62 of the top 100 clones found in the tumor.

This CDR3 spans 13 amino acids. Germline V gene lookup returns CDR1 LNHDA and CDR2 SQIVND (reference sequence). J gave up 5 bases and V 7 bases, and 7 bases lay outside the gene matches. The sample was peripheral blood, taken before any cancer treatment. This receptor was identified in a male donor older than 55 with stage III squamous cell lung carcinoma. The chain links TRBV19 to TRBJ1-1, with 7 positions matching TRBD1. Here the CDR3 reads CASTEQGRTEAFF. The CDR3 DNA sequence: TGTGCCAGTACCGAACAGGGGCGGACTGAAGCTTTCTTT.